A single sample is the source of the 18 T cell receptor beta chains below, sequenced in a study of blood T cell repertoires in COVID-19. Assay: immunoSEQ multiplex PCR; the TCRdb copy retains only in-frame clones and omits some. The sample records around 70,000 clones, roughly 74% being singletons. Sequencing used peripheral blood. These receptor sequences come from a human donor in a cohort sampled during active COVID-19.

The chain joins TRBV9 to TRBJ1-5, with 8 bases fitting TRBD1. In germline, CDR1 is SGDLS, CDR2 YYNGEE. The CDR3 has 15 amino acids. J lost 6 bases, V lost 4 bases, and 9 bases had no gene match. Here the CDR3 DNA reads TGTGCCAGCAGCTCGGGCGCAGGGGGCAGTCAGCCCCAGCATTTT. This translates into CASSSGAGGSQPQHF.

The genes are TRBV18 and TRBJ2-2; tentatively, D is TRBD2 (5 bases). CDR1 and CDR2 from the germline V gene are KGHSH and LQKENI. The CDR3 runs to 15 residues. The V end lost 2 bases, the J end lost 1 base, and 8 bases lay between the germline ends. The CDR3 here is CASSPTSGNTGELFF. The CDR3 DNA is TGTGCCAGCTCACCAACCAGCGGGAACACCGGGGAGCTGTTTTTT.

On this clone: The sample has other DNA sequences that encode this CDR3 too. J is TRBJ1-1 and V is TRBV12-3 or TRBV12-4; D call uncertain. Trimming cost V 3 bases and J 0 bases, with 5 bases left between them. The CDR3 has 13 amino acids. The CDR3 spells CASSFGLNTEAFF. CDR3 nucleotide sequence: TGTGCCAGCAGTTTTGGCTTGAACACTGAAGCTTTCTTT.

V gene TRBV15 combines with J gene TRBJ1-2; no reliable D call. The CDR3 covers 14 residues. V lost 2 bases to trimming and J lost 1 base, with 8 bases between them. CDR1 and CDR2 from the germline V gene are LNHNV and YYDKDF (reference sequence). CDR3 protein: CATSRSQNNYGYTF. The CDR3 DNA follows: TGTGCCACCAGCAGATCACAGAATAACTATGGCTACACCTTC.

The V and J genes are TRBV5-1 and TRBJ2-1; 13 nucleotides agree with TRBD2. The V segment lost 1 base and the J segment 8 bases; nucleotides outside the gene matches: 3. The germline gives CDR1 SGHRS, CDR2 YFSETQ. The CDR3 has 15 amino acids. The CDR3 spells CASSLTSGREHEQFF. The CDR3 region has the DNA TGCGCCAGCAGCTTGACTAGCGGGAGGGAGCATGAGCAGTTCTTC. Supplemented by reference TRBV5-1 and TRBJ2-1, the full variable domain reads KAGVTQTPRYLIKTRGQQVTLSCSPISGHRSVSWYQQTPGQGLQFLFEYFSETQRNKGNFPGRFSGRQFSNSRSEMNVSTLELGDSALYLCASSLTSGREHEQFFGPGTRLTVL.

This clone was seen just once. In DNA, the CDR3 is TGCAGCGTTGAAGGACAGATAACGCTCACTGAAGCTTTCTTT. It codes for CSVEGQITLTEAFF. The V call is TRBV29-1, the J call TRBJ1-1, with D maybe TRBD1 (5 bases). Deletions cut 1 base from V and 4 bases from J, with 13 bases between. The CDR3 extends over 14 amino acids. CDR1 SQVTM and CDR2 ANQGSEA come from the germline V gene.

The CDR3 DNA follows: TGTGCCAGCAGCTTAAGGGCAGGGGGAGCTAACTATGGCTACACCTTC. It codes for CASSLRAGGANYGYTF. This chain uses TRBV7-8 with TRBJ1-2; TRBD1 agrees at 7 bases. This CDR3 has 16 residues. The germline gives CDR1 SGHVS, CDR2 FQNEAQ. V lost 2 bases and J lost 0; bases outside the gene matches: 6.

This chain joins TRBV23-1 and TRBJ2-7; 8 nucleotides agree with TRBD2. TRBV23-1 is sorted into the ORF group, with uncertain function. Losses at the gene ends were 9 bases for V and 4 bases for J; bases not matched to a gene: 14. The CDR3 extends over 15 amino acids. The CDR3 DNA is TGCGCCAGAACACGCCCGGGACTAGACCATTACGAGCAGTACTTC. Its protein product is CARTRPGLDHYEQYF.

This rearrangement joins TRBV7-9 to TRBJ2-2, with 11 bases identical to TRBD1. Germline CDR1 reads SEHNR; CDR2 reads FQNEAQ (reference sequence). CDR3 length: 15 amino acids. V was pared by 5 bases and J by 4 bases, with 3 bases of the junction left unmatched. In DNA form, the CDR3 reads TGTGCCAGCAGCCCCGGGACAGGGGGCACCGGGGAGCTGTTTTTT. Encoded protein: CASSPGTGGTGELFF.

The genes are TRBV29-1 and TRBJ2-3, with 8 bases aligning to TRBD1. Trimming took 4 bases from V and 5 from J; bases not matched to a gene: 8. This CDR3 has 14 amino acids. The germline V gene encodes CDR1 SQVTM and CDR2 ANQGSEA. CDR3 residues: CSVALQGVIDTQYF. The CDR3 DNA reads as TGCAGCGTTGCCCTACAGGGGGTAATAGATACGCAGTATTTT.

The chain links TRBV6-5 to TRBJ1-2; 8 bases align to TRBD1. The CDR3 covers 13 residues. Germline lookup yields CDR1 MNHEY and CDR2 SVGAGI. Losses at the gene ends were 6 bases for V and 5 bases for J; bases not matched to a gene: 5. The CDR3 DNA reads as TGTGCCAGCAGCCCAGGGGGCGGTTATGGCTACACCTTC. Protein product: CASSPGGGYGYTF.

This chain links TRBV4-2 with TRBJ1-1, with 7 bases matching TRBD1. Germline V CDR1 and CDR2: LGHNA, YNFKEQ. The V and J ends lost 3 bases and 0 bases, in that order; junction bases with no gene match: 1. The CDR3 covers 14 residues. Written as DNA, the CDR3 is TGTGCCAGCAGCCAGGACAGGTTGAACACTGAAGCTTTCTTT. Residues: CASSQDRLNTEAFF.

The chain couples TRBV9 to TRBJ2-7, with TRBD1 as a possible D gene (6 bases). The CDR3 spans 16 residues. Looked up from germline, CDR1 is SGDLS and CDR2 is YYNGEE. With 0 bases removed from V and 2 bases from J, the gap between germline ends came to 15 bases. The CDR3 reads CASSVGGQPVAYEQYF. CDR3 in DNA: TGTGCCAGCAGCGTAGGGGGACAACCAGTCGCCTACGAGCAGTACTTC.

The sample holds a few counts of this clone. The junction departs from the called germline gene at one end, perhaps through a read error. The chain has TRBV12-3 or TRBV12-4 and TRBJ2-1; TRBD2 matches at 13 bases. The CDR3 extends over 12 amino acids. CDR3 in DNA: TGTGCCAGCAGTGCCGGGACTAGCGGGAAGATCTTC. Its protein is CASSAGTSGKIF.

The rearrangement links TRBV29-1 to TRBJ2-7; a weak D match, TRBD2 (5 bases). Trimming cost V 1 base and J 5 bases, with 6 bases left between them. Germline lookup yields CDR1 SQVTM and CDR2 ANQGSEA. The CDR3 totals 11 residues. CDR3: CSVEVRDEQYF. CDR3 nucleotide sequence: TGCAGCGTTGAAGTGAGGGACGAGCAGTACTTC.

The chain uses TRBV6-5 and TRBJ2-7; TRBD1 aligns across 7 bases. Per germline, CDR1 MNHEY and CDR2 SVGAGI. V lost 2 bases, J lost 6 bases, and 7 bases stayed unmatched. The CDR3 runs 14 residues. The CDR3 loop reads CASSYLITGAEQYF. In nucleotides, the CDR3 is TGTGCCAGCAGTTACCTTATAACAGGGGCCGAGCAGTACTTC.

The chain uses TRBV5-5 and TRBJ2-3; 12 bases align to TRBD1. Per germline, CDR1 SGHKS and CDR2 YYEKEE (reference sequence). The length of the CDR3 is 15 residues. V shed 3 bases, J shed 4 bases, and the junction held 3 bases outside the gene matches. The CDR3 DNA reads as TGTGCCAGCAGCTCGGGACAGGGGGCATCAGATACGCAGTATTTT. Amino acids: CASSSGQGASDTQYF. Together with reference TRBV5-5 and TRBJ2-3, the CDR3 gives the full variable domain: DAGVTQSPTHLIKTRGQQVTLRCSPISGHKSVSWYQQVLGQGPQFIFQYYEKEERGRGNFPDRFSARQFPNYSSELNVNALLLGDSALYLCASSSGQGASDTQYFGPGTRLTVL.

The chain is built from TRBV11-3 and TRBJ2-6, with 9 bases fitting TRBD1. The V gene end was trimmed by 5 bases and the J gene end by 3 bases; junction bases not matched to a gene: 8. From germline, CDR1 is SGHNT and CDR2 YENEEA. The CDR3 contains 17 residues. In nucleotides, the CDR3 is TGTGCCAGCAGCCCCCGGACAGGGGTTTATGGGGCCAACGTCCTGACTTTC. This translates into CASSPRTGVYGANVLTF.